This TCR beta chain originates from a study of T cells in Graves' hyperthyroidism and ophthalmopathy. TCR beta CDR3 region amplification was performed from RNA transcripts. Using the HTBI primer set, a first-round RT-PCR was run on the TCR CDR3. TCRdb fed the multiplex PCR reads into MiXCR, producing one record per CDR3 protein. The sample includes about 400,000 distinct CDR3 sequences, roughly 25% of them seen just once. Germline lookup yields CDR1 SGHDT and CDR2 YYEEEE. CDR3 length: 13 amino acids. V lost 3 bases and J 3 bases, leaving 9 bases between the germline ends. This receptor was identified in a man aged 45-65 years with Graves' hyperthyroidism. The specimen was blood. The chain couples TRBV5-6 to TRBJ1-2, with unresolved D. CDR3 sequence reads: CASSSGIDYGYTF. The CDR3 coding sequence is TGTGCCAGCAGCTCGGGAATAGACTATGGCTACACCTTC.